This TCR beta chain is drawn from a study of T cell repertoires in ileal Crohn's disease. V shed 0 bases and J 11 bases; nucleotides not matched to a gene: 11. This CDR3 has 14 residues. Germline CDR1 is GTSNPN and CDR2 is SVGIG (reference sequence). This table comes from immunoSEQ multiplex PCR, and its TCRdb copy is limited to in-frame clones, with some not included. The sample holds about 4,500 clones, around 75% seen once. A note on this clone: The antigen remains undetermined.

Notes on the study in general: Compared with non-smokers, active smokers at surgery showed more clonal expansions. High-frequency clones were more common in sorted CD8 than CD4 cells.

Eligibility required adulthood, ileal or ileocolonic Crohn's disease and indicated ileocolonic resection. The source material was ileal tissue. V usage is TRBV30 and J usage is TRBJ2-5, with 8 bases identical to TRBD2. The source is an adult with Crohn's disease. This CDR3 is CAWSVGGGHYGQYF. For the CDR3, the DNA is TGTGCCTGGAGTGTCGGGGGGGGACACTACGGGCAGTACTTC.